These T cell receptor beta chains were read from a single sample in a study of blood T cell repertoires in COVID-19. Assay: immunoSEQ multiplex PCR; the TCRdb copy retains only in-frame clones and omits some. The table records 100,000 to 150,000 clones, approximately 81% of them present only once. The sequenced material came from peripheral blood. Every receptor here comes from a man in his forties or fifties with active or convalescent COVID-19. Both conserved end residues are part of each CDR3. The D gene is left open where the match is weak. Clone size is given for some rows only: seen once, a few or many times, or a class if the clone is expanded.

clone size	CDR3 length	J gene	V gene	D gene	CDR3 DNA	CDR3 protein
NA	16	TRBJ1-6	TRBV5-1	TRBD1	TGCGCCAGCAGGTCAGGGGGGCACATCGGGGATTCACCCCTCCACTTT	CASRSGGHIGDSPLHF
once	13	TRBJ1-1	TRBV9	NA	TGTGCCAGCAGCGTCTTCGGGGAGACTGAAGCTTTCTTT	CASSVFGETEAFF
NA	17	TRBJ1-4	TRBV13	TRBD1	TGTGCCAGCAGCTTAGGCCCCCAGGGACAGTATAATGAAAAACTGTTTTTT	CASSLGPQGQYNEKLFF
NA	18	TRBJ2-5	TRBV7-2	TRBD2	TGTGCCAGCAGCTTAGCATCAAGAAGCGGGGGGGCAGGGGAGACCCAGTACTTC	CASSLASRSGGAGETQYF
NA	13	TRBJ1-2	TRBV5-6	NA	TGTGCCAGCAGCTTGGGAGCCATCTATGGCTACACCTTC	CASSLGAIYGYTF
NA	15	TRBJ2-1	TRBV30	TRBD1	TGTGCCTGGAAGGCGTGGACAGGAAGACGGAATGAGCAGTTCTTC	CAWKAWTGRRNEQFF
NA	15	TRBJ1-4	TRBV5-1	TRBD1	TGCGCCAGCAGCCCCGGACAGGGGACGGGCGAAAAACTGTTTTTT	CASSPGQGTGEKLFF
NA	12	TRBJ1-2	TRBV7-2	NA	TGTGCCAGCAGCTTAAACCAGGGCGGCTACACCTTC	CASSLNQGGYTF
few	15	TRBJ2-2	TRBV18	TRBD2	TGTGCCAGCTCACCACTTCCGGGAGGAACCGGGGAGCTGTTTTTT	CASSPLPGGTGELFF
NA	16	TRBJ2-3	TRBV7-9	NA	TGTGCCAGCAGCCCACAGGGCCACCCTGGGACAGATACGCAGTATTTT	CASSPQGHPGTDTQYF